This TCR beta chain was documented in a study of T cell changes during pregnancy in multiple sclerosis. The CDR3 contains 14 residues. Germline V gene lookup returns CDR1 SGHDT and CDR2 YYEEEE. Trimming removed 0 bases from V and 5 bases from J, with 11 bases in between. Sequencing used immunoSEQ multiplex PCR; TCRdb keeps in-frame clones, though not all of them. The sample holds about 38,000 clones; roughly 90% are singletons and the top ten take approximately 0.6%. This sequence joins TRBV5-6 and TRBJ2-5; D is ambiguous. The source is a female donor with multiple sclerosis, enrolled in a pregnancy study. Sequenced here: CD4+ T cells from peripheral blood mononuclear cells, sampled before pregnancy. This chain's CDR3 is CASSLVRSEETQYF. The DNA of the CDR3 is TGTGCCAGCAGCTTGGTGAGGAGTGAGGAGACCCAGTACTTC.